This TCR beta chain was found in a study of blood T cell repertoires in COVID-19. Study-wide background: The United States, Italy and Spain provided the acute and convalescent COVID-19 samples. T cells, B-cell-depleted T cells, or PBMCs supplied cDNA or gDNA.

Authors' analysis steps: The assay estimated nucleated cells by amplifying reference gene primers. Clones were read by immunoSEQ multiplex PCR, and TCRdb kept only the in-frame ones, dropping some. V and J calls plus clone size are reproduced from that table; the DNA served to infer D and trimming. The sample lists 200,000 or so clones, around 80% occurring once. V lost 2 bases and J lost 2, with 3 bases in between. Germline V gene sequence: CDR1 SGHDN, CDR2 FVKESK. The CDR3 contains 13 residues. This receptor was taken from a woman in her sixties or seventies who had recovered from COVID-19. J is TRBJ2-2 and V is TRBV14; D gene ambiguous. Material: peripheral blood. DNA for the CDR3: TGTGCCAGCAGCCAACTCAACACCGGGGAGCTGTTTTTT. Translating it yields CASSQLNTGELFF. The variable domain in full, with the rest retrieved from reference TRBV14 and TRBJ2-2, is EAGVTQFPSHSVIEKGQTVTLRCDPISGHDNLYWYRRVMGKEIKFLLHFVKESKQDESGMPNNRFLAERTGGTYSTLKVQPAELEDSGVYFCASSQLNTGELFFGEGSRLTVL.